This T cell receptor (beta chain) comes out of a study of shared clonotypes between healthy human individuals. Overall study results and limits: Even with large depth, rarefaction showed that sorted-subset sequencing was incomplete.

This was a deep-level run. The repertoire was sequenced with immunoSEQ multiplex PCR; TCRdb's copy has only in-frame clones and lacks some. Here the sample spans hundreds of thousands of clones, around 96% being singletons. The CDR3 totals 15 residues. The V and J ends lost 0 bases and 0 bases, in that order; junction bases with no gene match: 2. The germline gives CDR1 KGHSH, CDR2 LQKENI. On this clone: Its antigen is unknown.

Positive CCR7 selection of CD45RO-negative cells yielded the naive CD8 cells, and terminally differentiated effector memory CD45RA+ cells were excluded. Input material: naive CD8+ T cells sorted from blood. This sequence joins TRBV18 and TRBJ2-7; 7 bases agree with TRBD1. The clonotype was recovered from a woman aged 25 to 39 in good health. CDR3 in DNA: TGTGCCAGCTCACCACCAACAGGGGTCTCCTACGAGCAGTACTTC. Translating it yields CASSPPTGVSYEQYF.